This T cell receptor (beta chain) came from a study of monozygotic twins with cystic fibrosis. The CDR3 is 14 residues long. The germline V gene has CDR1 SGHRS and CDR2 YFSETQ. V shed 4 bases and J shed 6 bases, with 14 bases lying between them. The assay was immunoSEQ multiplex PCR, and TCRdb's table has in-frame clones only and misses some. The sample has 17,000 or so clones; around 96% are singletons. This receptor was identified in a girl aged 2-10 years with cystic fibrosis. Specimen: blood. The V call is TRBV5-1, the J call TRBJ2-1; D is uncertain. The CDR3 is CASSPALTFNEQFF. The CDR3 DNA reads TGCGCCAGCAGCCCAGCACTAACATTCAATGAGCAGTTCTTC.